This TCR beta chain comes out of a study of OX40 agonist ivuxolimab in advanced cancers. With regard to this clone: Other DNA sequences in the same sample also yield this CDR3.

Method: immunoSEQ multiplex PCR; TCRdb's copy keeps in-frame clones and lacks some. Among about 61,000 clones, 86% were seen once, and the ten largest hold about 1.2%. Germline values: CDR1 SGHTA, CDR2 FQGNSA. V was trimmed by 1 base and J by 5 bases, leaving 5 bases between them. This CDR3 spans 12 amino acids. This TCR came from an adult with an advanced solid tumor such as melanoma, head and neck, liver or kidney cancer. This chain links TRBV7-2 with TRBJ2-5, with no clear D. This specimen consisted of CD4+ or CD8+ T cells sorted from blood, obtained in a trial of the OX40 agonist ivuxolimab. CDR3 sequence (DNA): TGTGCCAGCAGCTTAGTTGGGGAGACCCAGTACTTC. Translation gives CASSLVGETQYF.